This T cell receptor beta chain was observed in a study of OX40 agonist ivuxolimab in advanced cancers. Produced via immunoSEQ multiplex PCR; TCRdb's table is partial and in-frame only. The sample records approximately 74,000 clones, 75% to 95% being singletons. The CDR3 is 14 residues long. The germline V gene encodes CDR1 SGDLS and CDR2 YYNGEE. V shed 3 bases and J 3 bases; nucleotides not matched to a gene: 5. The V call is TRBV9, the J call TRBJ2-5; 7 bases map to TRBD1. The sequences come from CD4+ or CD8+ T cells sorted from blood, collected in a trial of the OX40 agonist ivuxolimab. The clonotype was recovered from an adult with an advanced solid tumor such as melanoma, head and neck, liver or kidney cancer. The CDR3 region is CASSGVGGEETQYF. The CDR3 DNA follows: TGTGCCAGCAGCGGGGTAGGGGGCGAAGAGACCCAGTACTTC.